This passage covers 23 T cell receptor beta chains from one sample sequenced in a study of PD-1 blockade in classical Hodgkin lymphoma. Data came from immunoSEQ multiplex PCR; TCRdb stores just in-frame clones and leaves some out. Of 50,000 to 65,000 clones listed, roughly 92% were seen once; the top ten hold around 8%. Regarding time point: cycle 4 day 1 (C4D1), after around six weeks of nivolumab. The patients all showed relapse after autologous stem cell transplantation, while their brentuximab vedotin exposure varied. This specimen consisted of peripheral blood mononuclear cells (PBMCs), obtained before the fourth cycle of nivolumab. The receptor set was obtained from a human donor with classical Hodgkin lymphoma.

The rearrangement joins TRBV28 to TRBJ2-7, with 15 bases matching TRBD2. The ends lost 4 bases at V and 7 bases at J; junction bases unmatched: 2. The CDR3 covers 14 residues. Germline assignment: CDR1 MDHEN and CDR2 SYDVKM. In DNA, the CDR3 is TGTGCCAGCAGTTCCGGACTAGCGGGAGGGGAGCAGTACTTC. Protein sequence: CASSSGLAGGEQYF.

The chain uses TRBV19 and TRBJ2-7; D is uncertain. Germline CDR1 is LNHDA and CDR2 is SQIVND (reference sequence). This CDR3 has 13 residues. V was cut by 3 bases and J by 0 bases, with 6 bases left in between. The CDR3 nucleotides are TGTGCCAGTAGTATCGGCCCCTCCTACGAGCAGTACTTC. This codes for CASSIGPSYEQYF.

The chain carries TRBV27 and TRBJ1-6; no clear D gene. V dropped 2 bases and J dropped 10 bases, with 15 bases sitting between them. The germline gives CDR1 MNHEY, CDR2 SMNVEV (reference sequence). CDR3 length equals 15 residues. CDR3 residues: CASSLSTSSDSPLHF. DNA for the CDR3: TGTGCCAGCAGTTTAAGCACTTCTTCTGACTCACCCCTCCACTTT.

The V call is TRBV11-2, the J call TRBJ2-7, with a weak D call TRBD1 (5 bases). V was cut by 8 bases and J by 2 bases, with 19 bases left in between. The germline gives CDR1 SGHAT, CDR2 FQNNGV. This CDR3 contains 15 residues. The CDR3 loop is CASAFAVADTYEQYF. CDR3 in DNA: TGTGCCAGCGCTTTCGCAGTTGCGGACACCTACGAGCAGTACTTC.

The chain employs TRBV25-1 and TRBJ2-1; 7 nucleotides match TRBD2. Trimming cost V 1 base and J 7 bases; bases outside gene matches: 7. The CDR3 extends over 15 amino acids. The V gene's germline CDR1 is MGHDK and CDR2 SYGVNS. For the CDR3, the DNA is TGTGCCAGCAGTGAATTGGTGGGAGGGCCGAATGAGCAGTTCTTC. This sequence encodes CASSELVGGPNEQFF.

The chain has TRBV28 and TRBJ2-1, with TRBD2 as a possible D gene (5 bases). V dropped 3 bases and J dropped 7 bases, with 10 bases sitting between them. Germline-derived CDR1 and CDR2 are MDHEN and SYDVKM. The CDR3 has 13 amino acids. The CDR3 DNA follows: TGTGCCAGCAGTTTGACGGGAAGAAATGAGCAGTTCTTC. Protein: CASSLTGRNEQFF.

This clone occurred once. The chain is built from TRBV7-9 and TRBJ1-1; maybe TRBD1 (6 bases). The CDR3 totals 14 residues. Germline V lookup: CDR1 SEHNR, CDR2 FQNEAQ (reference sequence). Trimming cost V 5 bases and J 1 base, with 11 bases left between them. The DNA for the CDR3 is TGTGCCAGCAGCAACGGACAGCCGAACACTGAAGCTTTCTTT. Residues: CASSNGQPNTEAFF.

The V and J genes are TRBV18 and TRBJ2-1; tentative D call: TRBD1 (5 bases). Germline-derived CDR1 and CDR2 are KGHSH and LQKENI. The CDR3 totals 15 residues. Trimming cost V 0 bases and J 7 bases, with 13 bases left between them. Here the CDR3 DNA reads TGTGCCAGCTCACCACCGGGATCAGGGATGAATGAGCAGTTCTTC. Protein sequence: CASSPPGSGMNEQFF. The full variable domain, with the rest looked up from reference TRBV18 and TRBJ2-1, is NAGVMQNPRHLVRRRGQEARLRCSPMKGHSHVYWYRQLPEEGLKFMVYLQKENIIDESGMPKERFSAEFPKEGPSILRIQQVVRGDSAAYFCASSPPGSGMNEQFFGPGTRLTVL.

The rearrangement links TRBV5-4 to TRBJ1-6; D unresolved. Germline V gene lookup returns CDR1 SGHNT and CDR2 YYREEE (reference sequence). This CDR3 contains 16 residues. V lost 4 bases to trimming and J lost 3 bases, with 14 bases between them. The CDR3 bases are TGTGCCAGCAGCCGGGCATCCTTGGGCTATAATTCACCCCTCCACTTT. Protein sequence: CASSRASLGYNSPLHF.

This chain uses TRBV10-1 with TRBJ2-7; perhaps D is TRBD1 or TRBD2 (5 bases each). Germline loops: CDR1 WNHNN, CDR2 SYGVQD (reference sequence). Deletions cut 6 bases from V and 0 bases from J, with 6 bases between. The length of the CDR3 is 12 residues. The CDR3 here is CASSGTSYEQYF. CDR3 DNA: TGCGCCAGCAGCGGGACCTCCTACGAGCAGTACTTC.

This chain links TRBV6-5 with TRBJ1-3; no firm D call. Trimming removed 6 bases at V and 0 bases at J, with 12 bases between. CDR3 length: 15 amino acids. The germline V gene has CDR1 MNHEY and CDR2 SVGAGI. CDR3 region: CASRLKKNSGNTIYF. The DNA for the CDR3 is TGTGCCAGCAGGTTGAAGAAAAACTCTGGAAACACCATATATTTT.

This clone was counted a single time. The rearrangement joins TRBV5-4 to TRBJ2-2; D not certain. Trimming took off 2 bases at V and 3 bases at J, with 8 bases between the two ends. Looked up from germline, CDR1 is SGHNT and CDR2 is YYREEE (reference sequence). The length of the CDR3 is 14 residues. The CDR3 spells CASSLPDHTGELFF. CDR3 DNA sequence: TGTGCCAGCAGCTTACCAGATCACACCGGGGAGCTGTTTTTT.

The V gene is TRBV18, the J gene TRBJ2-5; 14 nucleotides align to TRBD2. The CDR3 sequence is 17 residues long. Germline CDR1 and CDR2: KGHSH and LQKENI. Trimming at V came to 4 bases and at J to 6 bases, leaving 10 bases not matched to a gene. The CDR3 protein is CASSRPTSGGAGKTQYF. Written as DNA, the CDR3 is TGTGCCAGCTCACGACCGACTAGCGGGGGGGCCGGAAAGACCCAGTACTTC.

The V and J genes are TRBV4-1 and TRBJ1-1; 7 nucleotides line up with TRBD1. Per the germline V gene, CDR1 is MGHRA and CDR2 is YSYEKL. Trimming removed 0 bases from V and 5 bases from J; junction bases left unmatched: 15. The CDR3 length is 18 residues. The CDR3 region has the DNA TGCGCCAGCAGCCAAGATCCTGATCCAGGGGGAGGGCGGACTGAAGCTTTCTTT. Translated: CASSQDPDPGGGRTEAFF.

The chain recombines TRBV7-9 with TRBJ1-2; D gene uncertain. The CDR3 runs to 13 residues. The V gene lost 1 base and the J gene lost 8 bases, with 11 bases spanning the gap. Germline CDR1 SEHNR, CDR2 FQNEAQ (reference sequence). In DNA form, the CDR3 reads TGTGCCAGCAGCTTAGAGGGCTGGAGAGGCTACACCTTC. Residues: CASSLEGWRGYTF.

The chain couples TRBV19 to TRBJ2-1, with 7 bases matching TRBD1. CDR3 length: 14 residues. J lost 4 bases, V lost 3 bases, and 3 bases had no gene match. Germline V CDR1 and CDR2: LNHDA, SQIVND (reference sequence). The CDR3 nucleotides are TGTGCCAGTAGTATGGGACAGTCATACAATGAGCAGTTCTTC. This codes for CASSMGQSYNEQFF.

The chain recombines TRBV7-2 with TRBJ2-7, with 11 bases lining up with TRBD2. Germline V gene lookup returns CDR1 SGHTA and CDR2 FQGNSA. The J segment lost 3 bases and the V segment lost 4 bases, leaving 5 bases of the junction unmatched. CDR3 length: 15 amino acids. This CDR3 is CASSSIAGGDYEQYF. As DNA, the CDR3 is TGTGCCAGCAGCTCCATAGCGGGGGGGGACTACGAGCAGTACTTC.

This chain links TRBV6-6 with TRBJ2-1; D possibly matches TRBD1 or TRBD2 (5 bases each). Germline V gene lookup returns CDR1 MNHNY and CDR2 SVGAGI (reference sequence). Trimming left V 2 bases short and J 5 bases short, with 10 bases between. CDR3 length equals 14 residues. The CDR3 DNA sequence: TGTGCCAGCAGTTACCCTGGGACCGACAATGAGCAGTTCTTC. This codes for CASSYPGTDNEQFF.

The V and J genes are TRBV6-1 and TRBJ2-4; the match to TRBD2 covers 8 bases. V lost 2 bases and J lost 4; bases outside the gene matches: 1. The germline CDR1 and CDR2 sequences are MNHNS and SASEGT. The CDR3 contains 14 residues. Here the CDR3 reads CASSEREGKNIQYF. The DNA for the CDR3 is TGTGCCAGCAGTGAACGGGAGGGAAAAAACATTCAGTACTTC.

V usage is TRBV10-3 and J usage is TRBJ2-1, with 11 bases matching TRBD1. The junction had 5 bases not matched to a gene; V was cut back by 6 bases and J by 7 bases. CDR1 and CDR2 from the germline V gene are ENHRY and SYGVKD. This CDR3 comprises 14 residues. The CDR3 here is CAISLDRGPNEQFF. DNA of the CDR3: TGTGCCATCAGCTTGGACAGGGGGCCAAATGAGCAGTTCTTC.

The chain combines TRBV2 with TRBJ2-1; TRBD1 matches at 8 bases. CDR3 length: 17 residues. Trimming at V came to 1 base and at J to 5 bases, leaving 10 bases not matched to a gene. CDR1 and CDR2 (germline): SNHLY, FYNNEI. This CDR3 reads CASSEGVGTGPDNEQFF. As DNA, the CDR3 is TGTGCCAGCAGTGAAGGGGTCGGGACAGGTCCCGACAATGAGCAGTTCTTC.

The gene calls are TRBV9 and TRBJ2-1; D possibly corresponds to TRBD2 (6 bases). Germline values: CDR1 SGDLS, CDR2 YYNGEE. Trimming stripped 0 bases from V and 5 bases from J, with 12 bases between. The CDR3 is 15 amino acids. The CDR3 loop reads CASSVEAGPNNEQFF. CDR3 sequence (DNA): TGTGCCAGCAGCGTAGAAGCGGGCCCGAACAATGAGCAGTTCTTC.

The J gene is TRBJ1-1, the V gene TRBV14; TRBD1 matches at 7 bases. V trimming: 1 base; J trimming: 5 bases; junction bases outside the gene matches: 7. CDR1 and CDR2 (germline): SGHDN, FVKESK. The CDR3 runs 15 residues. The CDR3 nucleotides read TGTGCCAGCAGCCAAGTGAAGGGGGCGCGTACTGAAGCTTTCTTT. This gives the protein CASSQVKGARTEAFF.